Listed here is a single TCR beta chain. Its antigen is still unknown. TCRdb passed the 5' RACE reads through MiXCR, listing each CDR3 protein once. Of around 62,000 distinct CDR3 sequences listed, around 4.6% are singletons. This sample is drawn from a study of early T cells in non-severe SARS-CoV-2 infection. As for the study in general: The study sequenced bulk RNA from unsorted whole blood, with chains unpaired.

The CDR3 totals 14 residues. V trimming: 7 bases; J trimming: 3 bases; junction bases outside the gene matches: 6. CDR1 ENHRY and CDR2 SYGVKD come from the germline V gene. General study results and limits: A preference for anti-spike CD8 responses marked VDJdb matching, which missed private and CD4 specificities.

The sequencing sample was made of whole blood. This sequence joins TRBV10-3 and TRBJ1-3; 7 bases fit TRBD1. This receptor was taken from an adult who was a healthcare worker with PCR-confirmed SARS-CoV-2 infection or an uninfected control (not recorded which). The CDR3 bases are TGTGCCATCACCTACGACAGGGATGGAAACACCATATATTTT. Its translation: CAITYDRDGNTIYF.